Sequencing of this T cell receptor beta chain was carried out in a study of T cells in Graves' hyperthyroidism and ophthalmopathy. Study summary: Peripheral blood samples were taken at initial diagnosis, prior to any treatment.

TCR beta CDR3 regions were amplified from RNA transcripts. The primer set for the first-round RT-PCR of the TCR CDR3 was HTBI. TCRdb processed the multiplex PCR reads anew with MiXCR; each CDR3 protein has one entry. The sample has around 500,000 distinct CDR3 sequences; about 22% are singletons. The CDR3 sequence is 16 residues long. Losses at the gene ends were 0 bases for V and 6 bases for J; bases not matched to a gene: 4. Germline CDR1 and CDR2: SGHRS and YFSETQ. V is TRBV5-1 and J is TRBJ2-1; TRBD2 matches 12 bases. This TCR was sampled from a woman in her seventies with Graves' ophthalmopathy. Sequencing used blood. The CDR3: CASSLALAGGINEQFF. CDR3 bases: TGCGCCAGCAGCTTGGCCCTAGCGGGAGGGATCAATGAGCAGTTCTTC.